This T cell receptor beta chain was identified in a study of T cell repertoires and HLA-DP antigens. Overall study context: CD4+ T cells were cocultured with HeLa cells expressing HLA-DP. Average DNA input: around 220 ng for CD137+CD4+ sorts, around 1,200 ng pre-culture.

Method: immunoSEQ multiplex PCR; TCRdb's copy keeps in-frame clones and lacks some. The data contain some 89,000 clones, about nine tenths of them singletons. In germline, CDR1 is SGHDT, CDR2 YYEEEE. Between the trimmed V and J ends, which lost 0 bases and 2 bases, there was a span of 14 bases. The CDR3 sequence is 16 residues long. As to this clone: Antigen unknown.

The chain employs TRBV5-6 and TRBJ2-5, with TRBD1 as a possible D gene (6 bases). The sequencing input was CD4+ T cells from PBMCs. This clonotype originated in a man in his fifties in good health and CMV-seronegative. Here the CDR3 DNA reads TGTGCCAGCAGCTTGGTAGTAGGGGGAGTTCAAGAGACCCAGTACTTC. Protein product: CASSLVVGGVQETQYF.